These 14 T cell receptor beta chains share one sample of origin, sequenced in a study of blood T cell repertoires in COVID-19. Assay used: immunoSEQ multiplex PCR; TCRdb lists only in-frame clones, some missing. The data hold roughly 90,000 clones, with 85% observed a single time. The specimen sequenced was peripheral blood. These receptors were obtained from a man older than 75 with acute or convalescent COVID-19.

The chain carries TRBV27 and TRBJ2-6; TRBD1 is a possible D gene (6 bases). Germline values: CDR1 MNHEY, CDR2 SMNVEV (reference sequence). V was cut by 6 bases and J by 4 bases, with 13 bases left in between. This CDR3 has 15 amino acids. As DNA, the CDR3 is TGTGCCAGCAGCCTGACAGGTGCCGGGGCCAACGTCCTGACTTTC. Protein product: CASSLTGAGANVLTF.

The CDR3 bases are TGTGCCAGCAGCCAAGATCGGGGGGGTACCGCCTACGAGCAGTACTTC. This gives the protein CASSQDRGGTAYEQYF. The chain couples TRBV3-1 (or the pseudogene TRBV3-2) to TRBJ2-7, with 8 bases aligning to TRBD2. V trimming: 0 bases; J trimming: 2 bases; junction bases outside the gene matches: 6. This CDR3 has 16 residues. Germline-derived CDR1 and CDR2 are LGHDT and YNNKEL (reference sequence).

The chain has TRBV5-4 and TRBJ2-1, with TRBD2 matching over 7 bases. CDR1 SGHNT and CDR2 YYREEE come from the germline V gene (reference sequence). The J segment lost 3 bases and the V segment lost 6 bases, leaving 12 bases of the junction unmatched. The CDR3 has 16 residues. CDR3 in amino acids: CASTLRGGSLYNEQFF. CDR3 nucleotide sequence: TGTGCCAGCACCCTTAGGGGCGGGAGCCTCTACAATGAGCAGTTCTTC.

This clone was counted once. The gene calls are TRBV27 and TRBJ1-5; no reliable D call. From germline, CDR1 is MNHEY and CDR2 SMNVEV (reference sequence). With 6 bases removed from V and 3 bases from J, the gap between germline ends came to 15 bases. The length of the CDR3 is 15 residues. The CDR3 nucleotides are TGTGCCAGCAGGTCCCATGGAGTCCCCAATCAGCCCCAGCATTTT. Protein: CASRSHGVPNQPQHF.

The chain combines TRBV29-1 with TRBJ2-5; TRBD1 is a possible D gene (6 bases). Between the trimmed V and J ends, which lost 7 bases and 3 bases, there was a span of 9 bases. The CDR3 covers 11 residues. Germline CDR1 reads SQVTM; CDR2 reads ANQGSEA. CDR3 bases: TGCAGCGCGACAGGCAAAGAGACCCAGTACTTC. This translates into CSATGKETQYF.

The V call is TRBV13, the J call TRBJ2-7, with D possibly TRBD2 on 6 matching bases. Germline V gene data show CDR1 as PRHDT and CDR2 as FYEKMQ (reference sequence). The CDR3 has 17 residues. The V end lost 0 bases, the J end lost 0 bases, and 15 bases lay between the germline ends. The DNA of the CDR3 is TGTGCCAGCAGCTTAGGCCTCCGAGCGGGTCGCTCCTACGAGCAGTACTTC. Its translation: CASSLGLRAGRSYEQYF.

This chain joins TRBV7-3 and TRBJ2-1; 8 bases line up with TRBD2. Trimming took 1 base from V and 6 from J; bases not matched to a gene: 8. Germline values: CDR1 SGHTA, CDR2 FQGTGA. CDR3 length: 16 amino acids. The CDR3 DNA follows: TGTGCCAGCAGCTTAAATCATCCGGGAGGGGGCAATGAGCAGTTCTTC. This translates into CASSLNHPGGGNEQFF.

About this clone: A junction end diverges from the germline sequence, so it may reflect a read error. The rearrangement links TRBV9 to TRBJ2-1; TRBD1 agrees at 7 bases. CDR1 is SGDLS, CDR2 YYNGEE, per germline. The CDR3 covers 15 residues. The CDR3 is CASSIGDSSFNEQFF. The CDR3 region has the DNA TGTGCCAGCAGCATTGGGGACAGTTCCTTCAATGAGCAGTTCTTC.

This chain uses TRBV3-1 (or the pseudogene TRBV3-2) with TRBJ2-4; TRBD2 agrees at 8 bases. CDR3 length: 15 residues. Germline assignment: CDR1 LGHDT and CDR2 YNNKEL (reference sequence). V trimming: 7 bases; J trimming: 4 bases; junction bases outside the gene matches: 9. The CDR3 region has the DNA TGTGCCAGCATGGCGTGGTCGGGAGGGAAAAACATTCAGTACTTC. This gives the protein CASMAWSGGKNIQYF.

The V call is TRBV6-5, the J call TRBJ1-1; D possibly corresponds to TRBD1 (5 bases). This CDR3 is 15 amino acids long. Trimming removed 6 bases from V and 4 bases from J, with 18 bases in between. The V gene's germline CDR1 is MNHEY and CDR2 SVGAGI. This CDR3 reads CASRDKPGVRTEAFF. Written as DNA, the CDR3 is TGTGCCAGCAGGGATAAACCGGGGGTGCGCACTGAAGCTTTCTTT.

V is TRBV27 and J is TRBJ2-7; 7 bases align to TRBD1. The V gene end was trimmed by 3 bases and the J gene end by 0 bases; junction bases not matched to a gene: 8. This CDR3 is built from 16 residues. Germline V lookup: CDR1 MNHEY, CDR2 SMNVEV (reference sequence). The CDR3 sequence: CASSFRFWDSSYEQYF. The CDR3 bases are TGTGCCAGCAGTTTTAGGTTTTGGGACAGCTCCTACGAGCAGTACTTC.

The rearrangement links TRBV6-5 to TRBJ2-2; TRBD2 is a possible D gene (6 bases). The V end was cut by 2 bases, the J end by 3 bases, with 13 bases between. The CDR3 covers 16 residues. Germline loops: CDR1 MNHEY, CDR2 SVGAGI. CDR3 sequence (DNA): TGTGCCAGCAGTTACGTTGGCGGCGGGGACACCGGGGAGCTGTTTTTT. Its translation: CASSYVGGGDTGELFF.

The chain joins TRBV6-2 or TRBV6-3 to TRBJ1-2; a possible D gene is TRBD1 (5 bases). The CDR3 has 15 amino acids. V was trimmed by 2 bases and J by 4 bases, leaving 14 bases between them. CDR1 MNHEY and CDR2 SVGEGT come from the germline V gene. CDR3 bases: TGTGCCAGCAGTTACCCCAGGGATGGTCTCTATGGCTACACCTTC. Amino acid sequence: CASSYPRDGLYGYTF.

V usage is TRBV14 and J usage is TRBJ1-2; D is uncertain. Germline assignment: CDR1 SGHDN and CDR2 FVKESK. The ends were cut back, 1 base at V and 7 bases at J, with 13 bases in the middle. The CDR3 spans 14 residues. The CDR3 nucleotides read TGTGCCAGCAGCCAAGTTAGCCCTCTGCCTGGCTACACCTTC. Its protein is CASSQVSPLPGYTF.